The clone carrying this TCR beta chain has only one observation. This sample was included in a study of blood T cell repertoires in COVID-19. V was shortened by 0 bases and J by 7 bases, with 15 bases between the two germline ends. The CDR3 loop spans 15 amino acids. CDR1 is SGHTA, CDR2 FQGTGA, per germline. Libraries were prepared by immunoSEQ multiplex PCR; TCRdb keeps only in-frame clonotypes and omits some of them. The table includes 240,000 or so clones, approximately 82% detected once. The sample comprised peripheral blood. This TCR derives from an elderly woman with acute or convalescent COVID-19. The chain uses TRBV7-3 and TRBJ1-2; tentatively, D is TRBD1 (5 bases). CDR3 nucleotide sequence: TGTGCCAGCAGCTTAACGGGCAGGGAAATCGGTGGCTACACCTTC. Its translation: CASSLTGREIGGYTF.